A single sample gave rise to the 9 T cell receptor beta chains below, sequenced in a study of Tregs in tolerant kidney transplant recipients. Method: immunoSEQ multiplex PCR; TCRdb's copy keeps in-frame clones and lacks some. This table holds more than 60,000 clones, 70% to 90% found once. This specimen was Tregs from blood, taken before the transplant. Receptors were obtained from a human donor who received a combined kidney and bone marrow transplant.

Here the CDR3 reads CASRRITGLYEQYF. CDR3 bases: TGTGCCAGCCGACGCATTACAGGGCTCTACGAGCAGTACTTC. The chain is built from TRBV27 and TRBJ2-7, with a weak D call TRBD1 (6 bases). The CDR3 spans 14 residues. V was clipped by 8 bases and J by 3 bases, with 17 bases between them. Germline CDR1 reads MNHEY; CDR2 reads SMNVEV (reference sequence).

This sequence joins TRBV5-4 and TRBJ1-2; D is uncertain. The CDR3 is 14 amino acids. Germline V gene sequence: CDR1 SGHNT, CDR2 YYREEE (reference sequence). V was clipped by 4 bases and J by 8 bases, with 18 bases between them. The CDR3: CASSPLGFKGGYTF. The CDR3 nucleotides read TGTGCCAGCAGCCCGTTAGGCTTTAAAGGGGGCTACACCTTC.

In nucleotides, the CDR3 is TGTGCCAGCAGCTATACTGGTGAAGGAGTAGGAAACACCATATATTTT. It translates to CASSYTGEGVGNTIYF. This chain links TRBV4-2 with TRBJ1-3; no reliable D call. Between the trimmed V and J ends, which lost 5 bases and 4 bases, there was a span of 18 bases. This CDR3 has 16 amino acids. Per the germline V gene, CDR1 is LGHNA and CDR2 is YNFKEQ.

The chain joins TRBV6-1 to TRBJ1-1; D is possibly TRBD1 (5 bases). CDR1 is MNHNS, CDR2 SASEGT, per germline. Trimming took off 0 bases at V and 5 bases at J, with 13 bases between the two ends. The CDR3 covers 15 residues. The CDR3 DNA reads as TGTGCCAGCAGTGAAGCGGGGAGGGGAAGGACTGAAGCTTTCTTT. Translation: CASSEAGRGRTEAFF.

The rearrangement uses TRBV2 and TRBJ2-3, with 10 bases aligning to TRBD2. The CDR3 covers 14 residues. Germline V CDR1 and CDR2: SNHLY, FYNNEI. J lost 1 base, V lost 9 bases, and 4 bases had no gene match. CDR3 residues: CARASGGGTDTQYF. CDR3 in DNA: TGTGCCAGGGCAAGCGGGGGGGGCACAGATACGCAGTATTTT.

The CDR3 sequence: CASSPWTGIYEQYF. CDR3 bases: TGTGCCAGCAGTCCCTGGACAGGGATTTACGAGCAGTACTTC. The V and J genes are TRBV28 and TRBJ2-7; 8 nucleotides align to TRBD1. V shed 5 bases and J 4 bases; nucleotides not matched to a gene: 7. The CDR3 runs to 14 residues. Germline CDR1 is MDHEN and CDR2 is SYDVKM.

The CDR3 here is CASSFGPSGGAADTQYF. CDR3 coding DNA: TGTGCCAGCAGCTTCGGTCCGAGCGGGGGGGCCGCGGATACGCAGTATTTT. This chain links TRBV7-9 with TRBJ2-3; TRBD2 matches at 10 bases. V was pared by 3 bases and J by 6 bases, with 12 bases of the junction left unmatched. The CDR3 has 17 amino acids. From germline, CDR1 is SEHNR and CDR2 FQNEAQ (reference sequence).

The CDR3 region is CASKGSDGTRYNSPLHF. CDR3 nucleotide sequence: TGCGCCAGCAAAGGGAGTGACGGGACACGCTATAATTCACCCCTCCACTTT. The rearrangement links TRBV5-1 to TRBJ1-6, with D tentatively TRBD1 (6 bases). Trimming removed 6 bases at V and 3 bases at J, with 19 bases between. Germline V lookup: CDR1 SGHRS, CDR2 YFSETQ. This CDR3 has 17 amino acids.

This clone was counted only a few times. The rearrangement joins TRBV5-8 to TRBJ1-3; possible D gene TRBD1, 5 bases. The CDR3 sequence is 20 residues long. V lost 0 bases and J lost 0, with 22 bases in between. The V gene's germline CDR1 is SGHTS and CDR2 YDEGEE. The CDR3 loop is CASSLESTAFISFSGNTIYF. The CDR3 nucleotides read TGTGCCAGCAGCTTGGAGTCGACAGCATTCATCTCCTTCTCTGGAAACACCATATATTTT. Supplemented by reference TRBV5-8 and TRBJ1-3, the full variable domain reads EAGVTQSPTHLIKTRGQQATLRCSPISGHTSVYWYQQALGLGLQFLLWYDEGEERNRGNFPPRFSGRQFPNYSSELNVNALELEDSALYLCASSLESTAFISFSGNTIYFGEGSWLTVV.